These 32 T cell receptor beta chains share one sample of origin, sequenced in a study of T-cell reconstitution after alpha-beta-depleted transplantation in children. A library of TCRbeta sequences, prepared with unique molecular identifiers, was generated. MiXCR, applied by TCRdb to the PCR reads, yields one record per CDR3 protein. The sample contains approximately 630,000 distinct CDR3 sequences, under 15% of which appear only once. The sequencing here drew on PBMCs, taken before TCRalphabeta/CD19-depleted stem cell transplant. Receptor source: a girl aged 2-10 years with congenital amegakaryocytic thrombocytopenia, due to receive a stem cell transplant.

This clonotype has ten or more counts. This chain uses TRBV20-1 with TRBJ2-3; D might be TRBD1 (6 bases). Per germline, CDR1 DFQATT and CDR2 SNEGSKA (reference sequence). The CDR3 contains 16 residues. The V end lost 5 bases, the J end lost 0 bases, and 18 bases lay between the germline ends. The CDR3 is CSAQGGWSGSTDTQYF. CDR3 sequence (DNA): TGCAGTGCTCAAGGGGGATGGAGCGGAAGCACAGATACGCAGTATTTT.

This clonotype was seen repeatedly, ten times or more. This chain uses TRBV27 with TRBJ1-5; no firm D call. Germline V gene sequence: CDR1 MNHEY, CDR2 SMNVEV (reference sequence). The CDR3 has 15 amino acids. The V gene lost 3 bases and the J gene lost 1 base, with 10 bases spanning the gap. CDR3 sequence (DNA): TGTGCCAGCAGTTTGTACGTAAACAGCAATCAGCCCCAGCATTTT. This sequence encodes CASSLYVNSNQPQHF.

The table lists this clonotype with many counts. The J gene is TRBJ2-2, the V gene TRBV12-3 or TRBV12-4; D uncertain. The CDR3 is made up of 13 amino acids. V was shortened by 4 bases and J by 7 bases, with 10 bases between the two germline ends. This CDR3 is CASSSVGIGELFF. CDR3 DNA: TGTGCCAGCAGTTCGGTGGGGATCGGGGAGCTGTTTTTT.

This clonotype was seen many times. This rearrangement joins TRBV28 to TRBJ1-1, with D hard to call. The CDR3 covers 15 residues. The ends were cut back, 4 bases at V and 1 base at J, with 13 bases in the middle. Germline lookup yields CDR1 MDHEN and CDR2 SYDVKM. CDR3: CASSSRTARNTEAFF. In nucleotides, the CDR3 is TGTGCCAGCAGTTCCCGAACAGCGAGGAACACTGAAGCTTTCTTT.

This clonotype was seen repeatedly, ten times or more. The CDR3 DNA reads as TGTGCTAGTGAGAGAGCAAAAGATACGCAGTATTTT. Its protein product is CASERAKDTQYF. The chain couples TRBV12-5 to TRBJ2-3, with D uncertain. CDR3 size: 12 residues. Germline loops: CDR1 LGHNT, CDR2 FRNRAP. V was shortened by 7 bases and J by 5 bases, with 10 bases between the two germline ends.

This clonotype was counted between two and nine times. V and J are TRBV25-1 and TRBJ2-1; 7 bases match TRBD1. The germline gives CDR1 MGHDK, CDR2 SYGVNS. There are 14 residues in the CDR3. Trimming removed 6 bases from V and 12 bases from J; junction bases left unmatched: 14. The chain's CDR3 is CASSLSRDSLGQFF. In nucleotides, the CDR3 is TGTGCCAGCAGCCTTTCCCGGGACAGCTTGGGGCAGTTCTTC.

The chain uses TRBV15 and TRBJ2-3, with 8 bases aligning to TRBD2. Germline lookup yields CDR1 LNHNV and CDR2 YYDKDF (reference sequence). Trimming took 4 bases from V and 4 from J; bases not matched to a gene: 4. This CDR3 has 14 residues. This chain's CDR3 is CATSTFGGADTQYF. The CDR3 DNA follows: TGTGCCACCAGCACCTTCGGGGGGGCAGATACGCAGTATTTT.

The chain employs TRBV20-1 and TRBJ2-7, with D tentatively TRBD2 (6 bases). V was shortened by 0 bases and J by 4 bases, with 19 bases between the two germline ends. CDR3 size: 16 residues. The germline gives CDR1 DFQATT, CDR2 SNEGSKA (reference sequence). The CDR3 loop reads CSARDSLAISTYEQYF. Written as DNA, the CDR3 is TGCAGTGCTAGAGATTCACTAGCTATCTCCACTTACGAGCAGTACTTC.

This clonotype was detected ten times or more. The genes are TRBV12-3 or TRBV12-4 and TRBJ1-1, with 7 bases lining up with TRBD1. V was clipped by 6 bases and J by 1 base; unmatched bases: 5. This CDR3 is 14 amino acids long. The CDR3 sequence: CASRPGQQNTEAFF. CDR3 nucleotides: TGTGCCAGCAGACCGGGACAGCAGAACACTGAAGCTTTCTTT.

The chain couples TRBV4-1 to TRBJ2-2; the D gene is possibly TRBD1 (6 bases). The germline CDR1 and CDR2 sequences are MGHRA and YSYEKL. The CDR3 loop spans 15 amino acids. V lost 1 base and J 6 bases, leaving 12 bases between the germline ends. The CDR3 nucleotides read TGCGCCAGCAGCCAAGGAAGGACAGTCGCCGGGGAGCTGTTTTTT. Its protein product is CASSQGRTVAGELFF.

To note about this clonotype: Possible read error: a much larger clone is one base away. The chain combines TRBV20-1 with TRBJ2-7; no definite D call. The CDR3 spans 12 residues. V was trimmed by 3 bases and J by 2 bases, leaving 8 bases between them. Per germline, CDR1 DFQATT and CDR2 SNEGSKA (reference sequence). CDR3 in amino acids: CSASLPPYEQYF. The CDR3 DNA reads TGCAGTGCTAGTCTACCTCCCTACGAGCAGTACTTC.

This clonotype came up many times. The gene calls are TRBV29-1 and TRBJ2-1; maybe TRBD2 (6 bases). The CDR3 extends over 17 amino acids. Per the germline V gene, CDR1 is SQVTM and CDR2 is ANQGSEA. V lost 6 bases to trimming and J lost 0 bases, with 21 bases between them. CDR3 sequence: CSVGGVLGTNSYNEQFF. The CDR3 DNA is TGCAGCGTCGGGGGTGTTTTGGGGACCAACTCCTACAATGAGCAGTTCTTC.

A remark on this clonotype: A read error is possible here, since a much larger clone lies one base away. CDR3 in DNA: TGTGCCAGCAGCTTACAGGGACGCCCAGCCCAAGAGACCCGGTACTTC. It encodes CASSLQGRPAQETRYF. The V gene is TRBV7-9, the J gene TRBJ2-5; D is tentatively TRBD1 or TRBD2 (5 bases each). This CDR3 has 16 amino acids. CDR1 and CDR2 from the germline V gene are SEHNR and FQNEAQ (reference sequence).

There are a few counts of this clonotype. The chain is built from TRBV7-9 and TRBJ2-7; possible D gene TRBD2, 6 bases. Deletions cut 7 bases from V and 5 bases from J, with 15 bases between. Germline V gene data show CDR1 as SEHNR and CDR2 as FQNEAQ (reference sequence). The CDR3 extends over 13 amino acids. DNA for the CDR3: TGTGCCAGCATCCCTCGCGGGGAGAACGAGCAGTACTTC. The encoded protein is CASIPRGENEQYF.

This clonotype was counted a few times. V is TRBV5-1 and J is TRBJ2-3; no clear D gene. The CDR3 is made up of 12 amino acids. Germline V lookup: CDR1 SGHRS, CDR2 YFSETQ. V was clipped by 5 bases and J by 6 bases, with 10 bases between them. The chain's CDR3 is CASRFPADTQYF. The CDR3 DNA reads TGCGCCAGCAGATTCCCAGCGGATACGCAGTATTTT. The full variable domain, in which reference TRBV5-1 and TRBJ2-3 provide the parts outside the CDR3, is KAGVTQTPRYLIKTRGQQVTLSCSPISGHRSVSWYQQTPGQGLQFLFEYFSETQRNKGNFPGRFSGRQFSNSRSEMNVSTLELGDSALYLCASRFPADTQYFGPGTRLTVL.

This CDR3 is CASSQAGTSNDYEQFF. Here the CDR3 DNA reads TGCGCCAGCAGCCAGGCCGGGACTAGCAACGACTATGAGCAGTTCTTC. The V gene is TRBV4-1, the J gene TRBJ2-1; 9 positions match TRBD2. Germline CDR1 is MGHRA and CDR2 is YSYEKL. CDR3 length equals 16 residues. V lost 3 bases, J lost 8 bases, and 11 bases stayed unmatched.

About this clonotype: One end of the junction does not line up with germline, which may come from a read error. The J gene is TRBJ2-7, the V gene TRBV6-5; D gene ambiguous. CDR3 length equals 15 residues. Per germline, CDR1 MNHEY and CDR2 SVGAGI. CDR3 DNA: TGTGACAGCAGATATAAGGTTACATCCTCCTACGAGCAGTACTTC. It specifies CDSRYKVTSSYEQYF.

This clonotype was picked up many times. The gene calls are TRBV5-1 and TRBJ2-1, with D uncertain. This CDR3 is built from 16 residues. V shed 3 bases and J shed 5 bases, with 18 bases lying between them. Germline CDR1 SGHRS, CDR2 YFSETQ. CDR3 sequence: CASSYRLPSSDNEQFF. CDR3 coding DNA: TGCGCCAGCAGCTACCGCTTGCCTAGTTCGGACAATGAGCAGTTCTTC.

This clonotype has ten or more counts. The chain carries TRBV5-1 and TRBJ2-1; 10 bases match TRBD2. The CDR3 has 16 amino acids. CDR1 is SGHRS, CDR2 YFSETQ, per germline. V was clipped by 1 base and J by 9 bases; unmatched bases: 10. CDR3 sequence: CASSLITSGNLGEQFF. Written as DNA, the CDR3 is TGCGCCAGCAGCTTGATTACTAGCGGGAATTTAGGTGAGCAGTTCTTC. The complete variable domain, with remaining parts taken from reference TRBV5-1 and TRBJ2-1, reads KAGVTQTPRYLIKTRGQQVTLSCSPISGHRSVSWYQQTPGQGLQFLFEYFSETQRNKGNFPGRFSGRQFSNSRSEMNVSTLELGDSALYLCASSLITSGNLGEQFFGPGTRLTVL.

The J gene is TRBJ2-1, the V gene TRBV20-1, with D tentatively TRBD2 (6 bases). The CDR3 is 11 residues long. The V end lost 3 bases, the J end lost 15 bases, and 15 bases lay between the germline ends. Germline-derived CDR1 and CDR2 are DFQATT and SNEGSKA (reference sequence). The CDR3 here is CSASASELLFF. As DNA, the CDR3 is TGCAGTGCTAGTGCTAGCGAACTGCTGTTCTTC.

This clonotype was counted ten times or more. J is TRBJ2-1 and V is TRBV24-1; 8 bases fit TRBD1. V lost 4 bases to trimming and J lost 8 bases; unmatched junction nucleotides: 18. This CDR3 comprises 18 residues. Germline CDR1 is KGHDR and CDR2 is SFDVKD. The CDR3: CATSDTGTGVSWVHEQFF. As DNA, the CDR3 is TGTGCCACCAGTGACACCGGGACAGGTGTTAGTTGGGTCCATGAGCAGTTCTTC.

This chain connects TRBV5-1 to TRBJ2-5; a possible D gene is TRBD1 (6 bases). V lost 0 bases and J 4 bases, leaving 13 bases between the germline ends. The germline CDR1 and CDR2 sequences are SGHRS and YFSETQ. CDR3 length: 15 amino acids. CDR3 loop: CASSLVQGTLETQYF. DNA for the CDR3: TGCGCCAGCAGCTTGGTACAGGGTACCCTAGAGACCCAGTACTTC.

This clonotype has ten or more counts. V gene TRBV28 combines with J gene TRBJ2-5; the match to TRBD2 covers 8 bases. J was trimmed by 4 bases and V by 5 bases; bases with no gene match: 12. Germline V gene data show CDR1 as MDHEN and CDR2 as SYDVKM. CDR3 length: 16 amino acids. Here the CDR3 DNA reads TGTGCCAGCAGTCCATACAGCGGGAGAGATGGAGAGACCCAGTACTTC. Amino acid sequence: CASSPYSGRDGETQYF.

Many counts were recorded for this clonotype. J is TRBJ2-2 and V is TRBV5-1, with D unclear. Trimming cost V 1 base and J 0 bases, with 7 bases left between them. CDR1 is SGHRS and CDR2 is YFSETQ in the germline V gene. The CDR3 totals 15 residues. CDR3 amino acids: CASSLSQTNTGELFF. CDR3 bases: TGCGCCAGCAGCTTGTCGCAGACGAACACCGGGGAGCTGTTTTTT.

This clonotype came up many times. The gene calls are TRBV12-3 or TRBV12-4 and TRBJ1-5, with 7 positions matching TRBD1. Trimming at V came to 5 bases and at J to 7 bases, leaving 8 bases not matched to a gene. This CDR3 comprises 14 residues. CDR3 sequence: CASSPPTGVQPQHF. In DNA form, the CDR3 reads TGTGCCAGCAGTCCTCCAACAGGGGTCCAGCCCCAGCATTTT.

In this sample, this clonotype turned up a few times. The chain recombines TRBV25-1 with TRBJ2-4, with D perhaps assigned TRBD1 or TRBD2 (6 bases each). Between the trimmed V and J ends, which lost 1 base and 9 bases, there was a span of 10 bases. CDR1 and CDR2 (germline): MGHDK, SYGVNS. The CDR3 consists of 13 residues. The CDR3 protein is CASSEFGGPIQYF. The CDR3, as DNA: TGTGCCAGCAGTGAATTCGGGGGCCCCATTCAGTACTTC.

This clonotype was counted at least ten times. The V and J genes are TRBV5-1 and TRBJ2-5; D is possibly TRBD1 (5 bases). The CDR3 totals 13 residues. Germline assignment: CDR1 SGHRS and CDR2 YFSETQ. Trimming removed 3 bases at V and 4 bases at J, with 10 bases between. CDR3 DNA: TGCGCCAGCAGCTGGTATAGGGGAGAGACCCAGTACTTC. Protein sequence: CASSWYRGETQYF.

This clonotype was seen many times. This chain uses TRBV7-2 with TRBJ1-2; 8 bases are shared with TRBD1. The CDR3 extends over 14 amino acids. V lost 3 bases and J lost 6; bases outside the gene matches: 6. Per germline, CDR1 SGHTA and CDR2 FQGNSA. CDR3 residues: CASSFWDRQNGYTF. The CDR3 DNA is TGTGCCAGCAGCTTTTGGGACAGGCAGAATGGCTACACCTTC.

This clonotype was recorded at least ten times. This chain joins TRBV29-1 and TRBJ2-7; possible D gene TRBD1, 5 bases. The CDR3 spans 12 residues. Trimming took off 5 bases at V and 0 bases at J, with 8 bases between the two ends. The germline gives CDR1 SQVTM, CDR2 ANQGSEA. The chain's CDR3 is CSVLGDSYEQYF. CDR3 bases: TGCAGCGTTTTAGGGGACTCCTACGAGCAGTACTTC.

A remark on this clonotype: This may stem from a read error, because a much larger clone lies one nucleotide away. This chain joins TRBV12-3 or TRBV12-4 and TRBJ2-1, with D perhaps TRBD1 (6 bases). CDR3 length: 12 amino acids. The CDR3 nucleotides are TGTGCCAGCATCATAGGGGGTGGAGAGCAGATCTTC. It specifies CASIIGGGEQIF.

This clonotype was recorded many times. V and J are TRBV6-1 and TRBJ2-1; TRBD2 matches at 8 bases. With 9 bases clipped from V and 4 bases from J, the junction kept 8 bases outside the gene matches. CDR3 size: 14 residues. Germline CDR1 MNHNS, CDR2 SASEGT. In nucleotides, the CDR3 is TGTGCCAGGACCGGGACTAGGAGGTACAATGAGCAGTTCTTC. It is translated as CARTGTRRYNEQFF.

Only one count was recorded for this clonotype. A junction boundary mismatches the germline segment, possibly from a read error. The J gene is TRBJ2-5, the V gene TRBV5-1, with TRBD2 matching over 10 bases. CDR1 and CDR2 from the germline V gene are SGHRS and YFSETQ. The CDR3 sequence is 16 residues long. CDR3 sequence reads: CASSLISSGSAETQYF. The CDR3 DNA sequence: TGCGCCAGCAGCTTGATTTCTAGCGGGAGCGCCGAGACCCAATACTTC.